This T cell receptor beta chain was retrieved from a study of cytomegalovirus exposure and HLA in healthy donors. Overall study context: The Caucasian-associated ancestry cluster contained roughly four fifths of the 300 to 400 genotyped donors.

Everyone who donated was a healthy bone marrow donor. When sampled, the donors appeared nominally healthy, though they likely had unrecorded immune exposures. Looked up from germline, CDR1 is LNHDA and CDR2 is SQIVND (reference sequence). V lost 8 bases to trimming and J lost 3 bases; unmatched junction nucleotides: 8. The CDR3 covers 15 residues. PCR employed 60 Vbeta and 13 Jbeta primers. Methods used by the authors: Later, an analysis found around 80 million unique TCR beta chains, and about 9.9 million of these were shared. The method was immunoSEQ multiplex PCR; TCRdb's version includes in-frame clones alone and lacks a portion of them. V, J and clone size derive from that table, while D and trimming were established from the DNA sequence. The profile shows around 100,000 clones, less than 10% of them singletons. This clone has more than one count but fewer than ten.

This sequence joins TRBV19 and TRBJ1-5, with 9 bases fitting TRBD1. The clonotype was recovered from a man between 50 and 59 years old in good health and CMV-seronegative. Sequenced material: PBMCs. The CDR3, as DNA: TGTGCCAGTTCCGGGACAGGGTCGTCCAATCAGCCCCAGCATTTT. Translating gives CASSGTGSSNQPQHF.